The 24 T cell receptor beta chains reported below all come from one sample, sequenced in a study of blood T cell repertoires in COVID-19. The method was immunoSEQ multiplex PCR; TCRdb's version includes in-frame clones alone and lacks a portion of them. The repertoire holds 250,000 to 350,000 clones, with 85% to 90% as singletons. Sample: peripheral blood. The receptors here all came from a man younger than 40 with acute or convalescent COVID-19.

For the CDR3, the DNA is TGTGCCAGCAGTGACACCTACAGGGGCTCCTACAATGAGCAGTTCTTC. Translation: CASSDTYRGSYNEQFF. J is TRBJ2-1 and V is TRBV6-4; 7 bases align to TRBD1. Losses at the gene ends were 2 bases for V and 0 bases for J; bases not matched to a gene: 4. In germline, CDR1 is MRHNA, CDR2 SNTAGT. CDR3 length equals 16 residues.

CDR3 in DNA: TGTGCCTTTCAGAACACCGGGGAGCTGTTTTTT. Residues: CAFQNTGELFF. The chain has TRBV30 and TRBJ2-2, with D hard to call. The CDR3 runs to 11 residues. In germline, CDR1 is GTSNPN, CDR2 SVGIG (reference sequence). The ends were cut back, 7 bases at V and 1 base at J, with 4 bases in the middle.

CDR3 amino acids: CASSQGPIGVYGYTF. The CDR3 DNA follows: TGTGCCAGCAGCCAAGGACCCATAGGAGTGTATGGCTACACCTTC. The genes are TRBV3-1 (or the pseudogene TRBV3-2) and TRBJ1-2, with no clear D. V dropped 1 base and J dropped 5 bases, with 14 bases sitting between them. Per the germline V gene, CDR1 is LGHDT and CDR2 is YNNKEL (reference sequence). The CDR3 loop spans 15 amino acids.

CDR3 residues: CASSGTAGQPQHF. As DNA, the CDR3 is TGTGCCAGCAGTGGGACGGCGGGTCAGCCCCAGCATTTT. V and J are TRBV6-4 and TRBJ1-5; D gene ambiguous. The CDR3 loop spans 13 amino acids. Trimming took off 4 bases at V and 6 bases at J, with 10 bases between the two ends. From germline, CDR1 is MRHNA and CDR2 SNTAGT.

The chain links TRBV7-9 to TRBJ1-6; no definite D call. The germline gives CDR1 SEHNR, CDR2 FQNEAQ (reference sequence). Trimming left V 2 bases short and J 2 bases short, with 10 bases between. The length of the CDR3 is 16 residues. The CDR3 DNA follows: TGTGCCAGCAGCTTATTTCGAGGGACCTATAATTCACCCCTCCACTTT. It specifies CASSLFRGTYNSPLHF. The whole variable domain, filled in from reference TRBV7-9 and TRBJ1-6, reads DTGVSQNPRHKITKRGQNVTFRCDPISEHNRLYWYRQTLGQGPEFLTYFQNEAQLEKSRLLSDRFSAERPKGSFSTLEIQRTEQGDSAMYLCASSLFRGTYNSPLHFGNGTRLTVT.

J is TRBJ1-1 and V is TRBV12-3 or TRBV12-4, with D possibly being TRBD1 (5 bases). V lost 6 bases, J lost 9 bases, and 14 bases lay in between. The CDR3 spans 12 residues. CDR3 loop: CASRITDTKAFF. For the CDR3, the DNA is TGTGCCAGCAGGATTACGGACACAAAAGCTTTCTTT.

The chain is built from TRBV5-4 and TRBJ2-5, with 12 bases matching TRBD2. The CDR3 is 16 residues long. CDR1 and CDR2 from the germline V gene are SGHNT and YYREEE (reference sequence). Unmatched junction bases numbered 8, after V lost 4 bases and J lost 4 bases. In DNA form, the CDR3 reads TGTGCCAGCAGCGTACTAGCGGGGGGCGGGGGAGAGACCCAGTACTTC. This encodes CASSVLAGGGGETQYF.

The chain combines TRBV27 with TRBJ1-5; D perhaps matches TRBD1 (5 bases). The germline V gene has CDR1 MNHEY and CDR2 SMNVEV (reference sequence). This CDR3 is 15 amino acids long. Trimming shortened V by 1 base and J by 3 bases, and 10 bases separated the two germline ends. This CDR3 is CASSLFTGYNQPQHF. CDR3 coding DNA: TGTGCCAGCAGTTTATTTACAGGATACAATCAGCCCCAGCATTTT.

The rearrangement uses TRBV5-3 and TRBJ1-5, with a possible D match to TRBD1 (6 bases). TRBV5-3 is annotated as an ORF whose role is uncertain. Trimming removed 0 bases at V and 10 bases at J, with 17 bases between. CDR3 length equals 15 residues. The CDR3 is CARSLVRGQDGPQHF. Written as DNA, the CDR3 is TGTGCCAGAAGCTTGGTCAGGGGACAAGACGGTCCCCAGCATTTT.

As to this clone: The same CDR3 also results from other DNA sequences found in this sample. This chain joins TRBV6-5 and TRBJ2-7; 7 nucleotides match TRBD2. The junction had 3 bases not matched to a gene; V was cut back by 0 bases and J by 1 base. In germline, CDR1 is MNHEY, CDR2 SVGAGI. The CDR3 runs 15 residues. In DNA form, the CDR3 reads TGTGCCAGCAGTTACTCGGGCGGGAGTTCCTACGAGCAGTACTTC. Amino acids: CASSYSGGSSYEQYF.

V gene TRBV6-1 combines with J gene TRBJ1-2, with D possibly TRBD1 on 6 matching bases. Looked up from germline, CDR1 is MNHNS and CDR2 is SASEGT. CDR3 length: 13 amino acids. Trimming left V 0 bases short and J 8 bases short, with 10 bases between. The CDR3 loop reads CASSEANREGYTF. The CDR3 DNA reads as TGTGCCAGCAGTGAAGCGAACAGGGAAGGCTACACCTTC.

This chain uses TRBV3-1 (or the pseudogene TRBV3-2) with TRBJ2-7; 9 bases align to TRBD2. The V gene end was trimmed by 1 base and the J gene end by 10 bases; junction bases not matched to a gene: 5. CDR1 and CDR2 (germline): LGHDT, YNNKEL (reference sequence). The CDR3 is made up of 13 amino acids. The CDR3 nucleotides read TGTGCCAGCAGCCAAGTGGTAGCGGGGGTTCAGTACTTC. It codes for CASSQVVAGVQYF.

The V call is TRBV7-9, the J call TRBJ1-1; D is uncertain. The CDR3 sequence is 11 residues long. Germline V gives CDR1 SEHNR, CDR2 FQNEAQ (reference sequence). Trimming pared 4 bases from V and 10 bases from J, leaving 10 bases between. The CDR3 region is CASSSSLVAFF. The CDR3 region has the DNA TGTGCCAGCAGCTCTAGCTTAGTAGCTTTCTTT.

The chain carries TRBV7-9 and TRBJ1-1; tentatively, D is TRBD1 (6 bases). This CDR3 contains 16 residues. The V end was cut by 6 bases, the J end by 1 base, with 18 bases between. The germline CDR1 and CDR2 sequences are SEHNR and FQNEAQ (reference sequence). The CDR3 nucleotides read TGTGCCAGCAGACCTCAACCGGGACATCCGAACACTGAAGCTTTCTTT. This translates into CASRPQPGHPNTEAFF.

This clone was counted between two and nine times. The chain has TRBV4-1 and TRBJ1-5, with 7 bases lining up with TRBD1. Germline CDR1 reads MGHRA; CDR2 reads YSYEKL. This CDR3 comprises 16 residues. After removal of 2 bases from V and 1 base from J, the junction contained 5 bases not matched to a gene. As DNA, the CDR3 is TGCGCCAGCAGCCAATATAGGGACAGAAGCAATCAGCCCCAGCATTTT. This translates into CASSQYRDRSNQPQHF.

On this clone itself: The same CDR3 also results from other DNA sequences found in this sample. V is TRBV29-1 and J is TRBJ1-1; D possibly corresponds to TRBD1 (5 bases). This CDR3 has 13 amino acids. V was pared by 4 bases and J by 0 bases, with 9 bases between. Looked up from germline, CDR1 is SQVTM and CDR2 is ANQGSEA. The CDR3 reads CSVAQGVNTEAFF. For the CDR3, the DNA is TGCAGCGTTGCCCAGGGTGTGAACACTGAAGCTTTCTTT. The full variable domain, its missing parts supplied by reference TRBV29-1 and TRBJ1-1, is SAVISQKPSRDICQRGTSLTIQCQVDSQVTMMFWYRQQPGQSLTLIATANQGSEATYESGFVIDKFPISRPNLTFSTLTVSNMSPEDSSIYLCSVAQGVNTEAFFGQGTRLTVV.

The chain joins TRBV19 to TRBJ1-1; TRBD1 agrees at 7 bases. CDR3 length: 15 residues. The germline CDR1 and CDR2 sequences are LNHDA and SQIVND (reference sequence). V dropped 2 bases and J dropped 2; count of bases not matched to a gene: 5. CDR3 amino acids: CASSIIPGGNTEAFF. The CDR3 nucleotides read TGTGCCAGTAGTATAATTCCAGGGGGAAACACTGAAGCTTTCTTT.

This chain joins TRBV7-2 and TRBJ1-4; D possibly corresponds to TRBD1 (6 bases). The CDR3 loop spans 15 amino acids. Per germline, CDR1 SGHTA and CDR2 FQGNSA. Trimming removed 6 bases at V and 8 bases at J, with 19 bases between. This CDR3 is CASRPAWGRGEKLFF. In DNA, the CDR3 is TGTGCCAGCAGGCCGGCGTGGGGGCGAGGAGAAAAACTGTTTTTT.

The V and J genes are TRBV6-5 and TRBJ1-2; 8 nucleotides align to TRBD1. The germline CDR1 and CDR2 sequences are MNHEY and SVGAGI. The length of the CDR3 is 13 residues. With 6 bases clipped from V and 0 bases from J, the junction kept 0 bases outside the gene matches. The CDR3 region is CASRDRANYGYTF. Written as DNA, the CDR3 is TGTGCCAGCAGGGACAGGGCTAACTATGGCTACACCTTC.

The rearrangement links TRBV4-2 to TRBJ2-4; 7 nucleotides align to TRBD2. The CDR3 has 18 amino acids. V was clipped by 0 bases and J by 0 bases; unmatched bases: 8. Germline-derived CDR1 and CDR2 are LGHNA and YNFKEQ. CDR3 DNA: TGTGCCAGCAGCCAAGAGGTCGGGTTAGCGGGAGCCAAAAACATTCAGTACTTC. Translating it yields CASSQEVGLAGAKNIQYF.

This chain joins TRBV19 and TRBJ2-7; 9 bases match TRBD1. J was trimmed by 1 base and V by 5 bases; bases with no gene match: 6. The CDR3 has 15 residues. Germline V lookup: CDR1 LNHDA, CDR2 SQIVND (reference sequence). The CDR3 loop reads CASSGVGQGSYEQYF. DNA for the CDR3: TGTGCCAGTAGTGGGGTGGGACAGGGATCCTACGAGCAGTACTTC.

The rearrangement links TRBV27 to TRBJ1-2; no reliable D call. The germline V and J ends were trimmed by 1 base and 6 bases, with 9 bases remaining between them. The CDR3 runs to 13 residues. CDR1 and CDR2 from the germline V gene are MNHEY and SMNVEV (reference sequence). CDR3 protein: CASSLYGGHGYTF. In DNA form, the CDR3 reads TGTGCCAGCAGTTTATATGGAGGGCATGGCTACACCTTC.

This chain joins TRBV27 and TRBJ2-7; 9 bases agree with TRBD2. The J segment lost 5 bases and the V segment lost 5 bases, leaving 7 bases of the junction unmatched. This CDR3 region has 14 residues. CDR1 is MNHEY, CDR2 SMNVEV, per germline (reference sequence). DNA for the CDR3: TGTGCCAGCAGTATGGGGACTAGCTTCGACGAGCAGTACTTC. It encodes CASSMGTSFDEQYF.

This clone was picked up a small number of times. CDR3 nucleotide sequence: TGTGCCAGCAGTTTAACGGCAGGGGTGGGTGGCTACACCTTC. As protein: CASSLTAGVGGYTF. V gene TRBV28 combines with J gene TRBJ1-2, with D perhaps TRBD1 (6 bases). The CDR3 covers 14 residues. Germline CDR1 MDHEN, CDR2 SYDVKM. The V end lost 2 bases, the J end lost 7 bases, and 14 bases lay between the germline ends.